Following are 12 T cell receptor beta chains from one sample sequenced in a study of post-analysis software for immune sequencing data. General study points: Patients had higher frequencies than controls of roughly five TRBV segments, including TRBV5-6, TRBV5-1 and TRBV20-1.

Their target antigens are unknown. The library was made from cDNA and included unique molecular identifiers. TCRdb used MiXCR to reprocess the PCR reads, holding one entry per CDR3 protein. The table shows roughly 700,000 distinct CDR3 sequences, with about 32% occurring only once. The sample taken for sequencing was blood. These receptors were obtained from a girl between 5 and 17 years old with multiple sclerosis.

The J gene is TRBJ1-6, the V gene TRBV7-9, with D possibly TRBD1 on 5 matching bases. CDR1 is SEHNR, CDR2 FQNEAQ, per germline (reference sequence). Trimming removed 7 bases from V and 7 bases from J, with 14 bases in between. The CDR3 is 14 amino acids. The CDR3 nucleotides read TGTGCCAGCATCCCGGGACGGGAGAATTCACCCCTCCACTTT. This encodes CASIPGRENSPLHF. Supplemented by reference TRBV7-9 and TRBJ1-6, the full variable domain reads DTGVSQNPRHKITKRGQNVTFRCDPISEHNRLYWYRQTLGQGPEFLTYFQNEAQLEKSRLLSDRFSAERPKGSFSTLEIQRTEQGDSAMYLCASIPGRENSPLHFGNGTRLTVT.

As for this clonotype: The junction and the germline gene differ at one end; a read error may be behind it. The V gene is TRBV3-1, the J gene TRBJ1-6; maybe TRBD1 (5 bases). The CDR3 totals 14 residues. The germline gives CDR1 LGHDT, CDR2 YNNKEL (reference sequence). The DNA for the CDR3 is TGTGCCAGCAGCCCCGGACACAGTAATTCACCACTCCACTTT. Amino acid sequence: CASSPGHSNSPLHF.

This clonotype came up a few times. This sequence joins TRBV21-1 and TRBJ2-7; whether TRBD2, the table's D call, matches the DNA was not checked. TRBV21-1 is tagged as a pseudogene. This CDR3 has 12 amino acids. This CDR3 reads CAGRDGHSGQYF. CDR3 DNA sequence: TGTGCCGGCCGGGACGGCCATTCCGGGCAGTACTTC.

This clonotype was observed a handful of times. The chain links TRBV7-9 to TRBJ2-7; D uncertain. The CDR3 is made up of 13 amino acids. The germline V and J ends were trimmed by 4 bases and 2 bases, with 9 bases remaining between them. Germline-derived CDR1 and CDR2 are SEHNR and FQNEAQ (reference sequence). CDR3 loop: CASSSQAPYEQYF. The CDR3 coding sequence is TGTGCCAGCAGCTCACAAGCCCCCTACGAGCAGTACTTC.

The V and J genes are TRBV5-1 and TRBJ1-5, with 10 bases identical to TRBD1. Germline V lookup: CDR1 SGHRS, CDR2 YFSETQ. This CDR3 spans 15 amino acids. Trimming took 4 bases from V and 5 from J; bases not matched to a gene: 6. CDR3: CASSPGQGTHQPQHF. The CDR3 nucleotides read TGCGCCAGCAGCCCGGGACAGGGGACGCATCAGCCCCAGCATTTT.

This clonotype has only a few counts. The rearrangement joins TRBV7-9 to TRBJ2-1; D perhaps matches TRBD2 (6 bases). The CDR3 covers 17 residues. V was shortened by 4 bases and J by 5 bases, with 21 bases between the two germline ends. In germline, CDR1 is SEHNR, CDR2 FQNEAQ (reference sequence). The CDR3 loop is CASSWGGGVRLHNEQFF. CDR3 nucleotides: TGTGCCAGCAGCTGGGGTGGCGGGGTGAGGCTACACAATGAGCAGTTCTTC.

The chain joins TRBV6-1 to TRBJ1-1, with D perhaps matching TRBD1 (5 bases). V was clipped by 8 bases and J by 4 bases, with 11 bases between them. The CDR3 extends over 12 amino acids. CDR1 and CDR2 from the germline V gene are MNHNS and SASEGT. In DNA, the CDR3 is TGTGCCAGCGGCAGGGAGGGCACTGAAGCTTTCTTT. Residues: CASGREGTEAFF.

J is TRBJ2-7 and V is TRBV5-5, with D unclear. Germline V gene lookup returns CDR1 SGHKS and CDR2 YYEKEE (reference sequence). V lost 0 bases, J lost 3 bases, and 10 bases lay in between. The CDR3 sequence is 14 residues long. The CDR3 region is CASSLADTHYEQYF. The CDR3 DNA is TGTGCCAGCAGCTTGGCCGACACCCACTACGAGCAGTACTTC.

The chain employs TRBV12-3 or TRBV12-4 and TRBJ2-3; 10 bases fit TRBD1. The CDR3 is made up of 14 amino acids. Trimming removed 6 bases from V and 15 bases from J; junction bases left unmatched: 15. Written as DNA, the CDR3 is TGTGCCAGCAGGGCGGGACAGGGGACAGATACGGAATATTTT. It specifies CASRAGQGTDTEYF.

This clonotype occurred a few times. This chain links TRBV15 with TRBJ1-2; 7 nucleotides match TRBD1. The germline V gene encodes CDR1 LNHNV and CDR2 YYDKDF (reference sequence). There are 16 residues in the CDR3. V trimming: 0 bases; J trimming: 0 bases; junction bases outside the gene matches: 4. In nucleotides, the CDR3 is TGTGCCACCAGCAGAGATCTTACAGGGGCTAACTATGGCTACACCTTC. Encoded protein: CATSRDLTGANYGYTF.

This clonotype was observed a handful of times. The chain couples TRBV12-3 or TRBV12-4 to TRBJ1-2; a possible D gene is TRBD1 (5 bases). CDR3 length: 13 amino acids. Trimming shortened V by 5 bases and J by 9 bases, and 16 bases separated the two germline ends. CDR3 in amino acids: CASSPGAGVRYTF. In DNA form, the CDR3 reads TGTGCCAGCAGTCCTGGGGCGGGGGTCCGCTACACCTTC.

The chain uses TRBV27 and TRBJ2-5; D gene ambiguous. The CDR3 has 14 amino acids. Germline V gene sequence: CDR1 MNHEY, CDR2 SMNVEV (reference sequence). V lost 6 bases to trimming and J lost 5 bases, with 16 bases between them. For the CDR3, the DNA is TGTGCCAGCAGCTTGACACGGGCTTGGGAGACCCAGTACTTC. This encodes CASSLTRAWETQYF.